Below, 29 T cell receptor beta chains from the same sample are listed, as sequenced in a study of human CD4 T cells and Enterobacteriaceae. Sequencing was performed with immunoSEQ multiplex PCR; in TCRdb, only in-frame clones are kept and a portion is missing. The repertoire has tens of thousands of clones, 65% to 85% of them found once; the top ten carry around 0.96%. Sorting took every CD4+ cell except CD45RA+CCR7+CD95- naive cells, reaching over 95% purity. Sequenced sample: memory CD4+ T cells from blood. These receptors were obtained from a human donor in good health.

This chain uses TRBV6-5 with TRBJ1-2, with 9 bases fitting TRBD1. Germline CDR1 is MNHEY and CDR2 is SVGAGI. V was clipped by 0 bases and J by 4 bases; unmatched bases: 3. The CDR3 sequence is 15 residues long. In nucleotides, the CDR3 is TGTGCCAGCAGTTACTCACAGGGGGCTACCTATGGCTACACCTTC. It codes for CASSYSQGATYGYTF.

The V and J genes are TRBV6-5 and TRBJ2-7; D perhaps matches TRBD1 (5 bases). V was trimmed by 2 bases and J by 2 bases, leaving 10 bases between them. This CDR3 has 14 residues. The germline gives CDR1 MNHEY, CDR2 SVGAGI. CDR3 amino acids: CASSYRRGPYEQYF. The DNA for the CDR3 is TGTGCCAGCAGTTACAGAAGGGGCCCCTACGAGCAGTACTTC.

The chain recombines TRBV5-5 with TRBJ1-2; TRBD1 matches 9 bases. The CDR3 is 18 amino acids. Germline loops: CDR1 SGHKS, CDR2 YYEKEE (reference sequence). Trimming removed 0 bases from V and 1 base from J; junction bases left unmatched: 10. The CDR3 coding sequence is TGTGCCAGCAGCTTGGTCTTTGACAGGGGGATGGTTAACTATGGCTACACCTTC. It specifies CASSLVFDRGMVNYGYTF.

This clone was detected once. In DNA form, the CDR3 reads TGCGCCAGCAGCACCCAGACAGCCATCTCTGGAAACACCATATATTTT. Its protein product is CASSTQTAISGNTIYF. The chain joins TRBV5-1 to TRBJ1-3, with D possibly matching TRBD1 (5 bases). V was pared by 4 bases and J by 0 bases, with 14 bases between. Looked up from germline, CDR1 is SGHRS and CDR2 is YFSETQ. This CDR3 contains 16 residues. Variable domain in full (rest from reference TRBV5-1 and TRBJ1-3): KAGVTQTPRYLIKTRGQQVTLSCSPISGHRSVSWYQQTPGQGLQFLFEYFSETQRNKGNFPGRFSGRQFSNSRSEMNVSTLELGDSALYLCASSTQTAISGNTIYFGEGSWLTVV.

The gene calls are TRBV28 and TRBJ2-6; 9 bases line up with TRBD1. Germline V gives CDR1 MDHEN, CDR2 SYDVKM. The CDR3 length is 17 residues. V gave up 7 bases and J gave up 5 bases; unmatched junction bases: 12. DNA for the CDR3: TGTGCCAGCAAGCCCCGGACAGGGGAGATCCGGGCCAACGTCCTGACTTTC. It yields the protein CASKPRTGEIRANVLTF.

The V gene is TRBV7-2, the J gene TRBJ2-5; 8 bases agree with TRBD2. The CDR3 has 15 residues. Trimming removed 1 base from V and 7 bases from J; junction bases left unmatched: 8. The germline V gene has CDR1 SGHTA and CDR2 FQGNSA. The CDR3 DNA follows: TGTGCCAGCAGCTTAGAGGTCGGGGGGGCTGCGACCCAGTACTTC. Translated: CASSLEVGGAATQYF.

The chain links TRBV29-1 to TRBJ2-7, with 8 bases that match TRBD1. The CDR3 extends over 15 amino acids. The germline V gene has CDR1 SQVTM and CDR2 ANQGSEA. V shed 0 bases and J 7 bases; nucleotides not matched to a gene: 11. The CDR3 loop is CSVEDRSGGLREQYF. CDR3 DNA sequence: TGCAGCGTTGAAGATAGGTCAGGGGGCCTTCGTGAGCAGTACTTC.

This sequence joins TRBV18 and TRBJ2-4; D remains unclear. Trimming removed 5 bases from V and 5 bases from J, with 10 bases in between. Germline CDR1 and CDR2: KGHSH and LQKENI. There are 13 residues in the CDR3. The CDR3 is CASSAQDQNIQYF. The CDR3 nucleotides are TGTGCCAGCTCAGCTCAGGACCAAAACATTCAGTACTTC.

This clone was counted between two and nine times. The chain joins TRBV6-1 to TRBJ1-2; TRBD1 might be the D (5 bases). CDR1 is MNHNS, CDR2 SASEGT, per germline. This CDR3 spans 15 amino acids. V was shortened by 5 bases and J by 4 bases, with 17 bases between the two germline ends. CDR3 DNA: TGTGCCAGCAGTCTAGTTGGCAGGGATACCTATGGCTACACCTTC. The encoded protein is CASSLVGRDTYGYTF.

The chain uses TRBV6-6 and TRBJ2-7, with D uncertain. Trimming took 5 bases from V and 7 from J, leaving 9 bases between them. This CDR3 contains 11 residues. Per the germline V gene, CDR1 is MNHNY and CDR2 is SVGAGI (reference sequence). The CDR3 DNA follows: TGTGCCAGCAGTCACCACTTGGAGCAGTACTTC. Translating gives CASSHHLEQYF.

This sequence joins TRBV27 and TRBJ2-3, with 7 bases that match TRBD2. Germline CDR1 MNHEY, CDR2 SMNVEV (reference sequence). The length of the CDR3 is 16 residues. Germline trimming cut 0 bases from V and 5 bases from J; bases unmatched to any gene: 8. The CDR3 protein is CASSLSVREVQDTQYF. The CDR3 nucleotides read TGTGCCAGCAGTTTATCTGTCCGGGAGGTTCAAGATACGCAGTATTTT.

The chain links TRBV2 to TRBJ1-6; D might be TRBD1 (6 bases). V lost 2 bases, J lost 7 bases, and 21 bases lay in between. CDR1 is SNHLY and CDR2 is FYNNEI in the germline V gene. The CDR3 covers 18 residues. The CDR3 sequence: CASSEKALPGAGNSPLHF. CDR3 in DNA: TGTGCCAGCAGTGAAAAAGCCCTCCCGGGGGCTGGAAATTCACCCCTCCACTTT.

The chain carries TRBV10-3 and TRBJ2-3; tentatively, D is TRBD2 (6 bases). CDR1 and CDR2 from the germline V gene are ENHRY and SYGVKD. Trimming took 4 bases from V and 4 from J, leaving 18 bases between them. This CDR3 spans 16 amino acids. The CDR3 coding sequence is TGTGCCATCAGTGCCCCTGAGGGGACTCTCCCAGATACGCAGTATTTT. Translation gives CAISAPEGTLPDTQYF.

The DNA for the CDR3 is TGTGCCAGCAGTGAAGGCCCTAGGGGCTCTGGAAACACCATATATTTT. This translates into CASSEGPRGSGNTIYF. The rearrangement links TRBV6-1 to TRBJ1-3, with a tentative D call TRBD1 (5 bases). CDR1 and CDR2 (germline): MNHNS, SASEGT. The CDR3 contains 16 residues. V lost 1 base, J lost 0 bases, and 10 bases lay in between.

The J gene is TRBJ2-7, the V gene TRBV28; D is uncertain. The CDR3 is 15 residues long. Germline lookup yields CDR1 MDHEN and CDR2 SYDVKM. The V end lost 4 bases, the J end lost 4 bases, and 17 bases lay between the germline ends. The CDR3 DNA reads TGTGCCAGCAGTTCCCGGACCGTTAAGGGATACGAGCAGTACTTC. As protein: CASSSRTVKGYEQYF.

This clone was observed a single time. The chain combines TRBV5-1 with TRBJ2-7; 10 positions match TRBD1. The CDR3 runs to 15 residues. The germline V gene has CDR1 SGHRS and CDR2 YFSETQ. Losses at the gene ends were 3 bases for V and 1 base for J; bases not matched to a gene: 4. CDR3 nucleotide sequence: TGCGCCAGCAGCTCCCGGGACAGGGGATCCTACGAGCAGTACTTC. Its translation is CASSSRDRGSYEQYF.

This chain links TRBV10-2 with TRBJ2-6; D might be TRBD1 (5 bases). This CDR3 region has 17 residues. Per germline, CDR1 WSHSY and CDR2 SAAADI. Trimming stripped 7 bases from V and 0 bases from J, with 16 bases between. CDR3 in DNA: TGCGCCAGCAATGACGGAGAAGGGGACTCTGGGGCCAACGTCCTGACTTTC. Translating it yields CASNDGEGDSGANVLTF.

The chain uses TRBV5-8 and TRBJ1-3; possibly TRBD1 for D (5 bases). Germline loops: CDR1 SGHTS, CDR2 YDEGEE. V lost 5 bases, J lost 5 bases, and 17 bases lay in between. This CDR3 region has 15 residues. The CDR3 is CASRYRRQGRNTIYF. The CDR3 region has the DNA TGTGCCAGCAGGTACCGGCGGCAGGGTCGAAACACCATATATTTT. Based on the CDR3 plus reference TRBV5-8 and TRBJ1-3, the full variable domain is EAGVTQSPTHLIKTRGQQATLRCSPISGHTSVYWYQQALGLGLQFLLWYDEGEERNRGNFPPRFSGRQFPNYSSELNVNALELEDSALYLCASRYRRQGRNTIYFGEGSWLTVV.

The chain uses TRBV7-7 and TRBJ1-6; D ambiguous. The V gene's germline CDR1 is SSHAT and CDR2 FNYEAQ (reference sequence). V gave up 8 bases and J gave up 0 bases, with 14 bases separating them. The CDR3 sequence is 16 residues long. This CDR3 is CASGVGFSSYNSPLHF. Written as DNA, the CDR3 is TGTGCCAGCGGGGTCGGCTTTAGCTCCTATAATTCACCCCTCCACTTT.

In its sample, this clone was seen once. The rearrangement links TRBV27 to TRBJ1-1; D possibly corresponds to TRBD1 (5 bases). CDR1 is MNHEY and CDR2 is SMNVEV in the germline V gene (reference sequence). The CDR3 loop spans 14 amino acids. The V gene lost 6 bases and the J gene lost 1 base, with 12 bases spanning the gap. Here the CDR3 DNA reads TGTGCCAGCAGCCCCAGGGAAACGAACACTGAAGCTTTCTTT. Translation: CASSPRETNTEAFF.

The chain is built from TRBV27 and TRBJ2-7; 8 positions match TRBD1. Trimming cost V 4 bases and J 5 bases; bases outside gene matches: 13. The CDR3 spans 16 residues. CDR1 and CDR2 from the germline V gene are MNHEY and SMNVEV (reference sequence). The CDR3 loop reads CASSSINQGAYDEQYF. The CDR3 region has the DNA TGTGCCAGCAGTTCAATCAACCAGGGGGCTTACGACGAGCAGTACTTC.

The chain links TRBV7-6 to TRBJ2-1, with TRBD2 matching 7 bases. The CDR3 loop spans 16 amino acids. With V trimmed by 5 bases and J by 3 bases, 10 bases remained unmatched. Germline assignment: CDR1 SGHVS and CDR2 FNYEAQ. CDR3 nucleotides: TGTGCCAGCAGCCCCACCCTAGCGGACCTCTACAATGAGCAGTTCTTC. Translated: CASSPTLADLYNEQFF. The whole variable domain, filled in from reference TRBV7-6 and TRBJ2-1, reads GAGVSQSPRYKVTKRGQDVALRCDPISGHVSLYWYRQALGQGPEFLTYFNYEAQQDKSGLPNDRFSAERPEGSISTLTIQRTEQRDSAMYRCASSPTLADLYNEQFFGPGTRLTVL.

The CDR3 here is CASSRAGGFSGNTIYF. The CDR3 nucleotides are TGTGCCAGCAGTCGCGCAGGGGGGTTCTCTGGAAACACCATATATTTT. The chain links TRBV13 to TRBJ1-3; TRBD1 matches at 7 bases. The CDR3 runs to 16 residues. Germline V gene lookup returns CDR1 PRHDT and CDR2 FYEKMQ (reference sequence). After removal of 6 bases from V and 0 bases from J, the junction contained 8 bases not matched to a gene.

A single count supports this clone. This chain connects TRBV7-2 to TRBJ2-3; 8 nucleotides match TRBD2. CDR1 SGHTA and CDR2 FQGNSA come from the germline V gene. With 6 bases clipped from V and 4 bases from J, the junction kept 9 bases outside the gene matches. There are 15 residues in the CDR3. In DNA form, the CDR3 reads TGTGCCAGCAGGCAAGCGGGAGTTCTCTCAGATACGCAGTATTTT. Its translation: CASRQAGVLSDTQYF.

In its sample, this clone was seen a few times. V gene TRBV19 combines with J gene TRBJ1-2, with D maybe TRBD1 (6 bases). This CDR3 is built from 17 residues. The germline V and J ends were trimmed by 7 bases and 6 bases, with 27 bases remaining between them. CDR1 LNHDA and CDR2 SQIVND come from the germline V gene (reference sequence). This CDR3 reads CASNIKRRSGGDNGYTF. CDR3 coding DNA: TGTGCCAGTAATATTAAACGGCGGTCCGGGGGCGACAATGGCTACACCTTC.

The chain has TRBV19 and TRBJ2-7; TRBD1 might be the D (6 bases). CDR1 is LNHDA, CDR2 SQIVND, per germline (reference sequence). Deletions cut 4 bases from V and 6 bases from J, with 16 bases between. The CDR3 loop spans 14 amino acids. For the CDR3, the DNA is TGTGCCAGTAGTACCTCCACAGGGTGGGTCGAGCAGTACTTC. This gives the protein CASSTSTGWVEQYF.

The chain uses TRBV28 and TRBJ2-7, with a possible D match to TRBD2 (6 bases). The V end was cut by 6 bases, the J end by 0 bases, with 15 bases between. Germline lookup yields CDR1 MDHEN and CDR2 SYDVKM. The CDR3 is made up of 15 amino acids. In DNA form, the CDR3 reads TGTGCCAGCAGGCGGGATCAGGGTTTCTCCTACGAGCAGTACTTC. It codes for CASRRDQGFSYEQYF. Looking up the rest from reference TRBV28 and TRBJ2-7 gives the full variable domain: DVKVTQSSRYLVKRTGEKVFLECVQDMDHENMFWYRQDPGLGLRLIYFSYDVKMKEKGDIPEGYSVSREKKERFSLILESASTNQTSMYLCASRRDQGFSYEQYFGPGTRLTVT.

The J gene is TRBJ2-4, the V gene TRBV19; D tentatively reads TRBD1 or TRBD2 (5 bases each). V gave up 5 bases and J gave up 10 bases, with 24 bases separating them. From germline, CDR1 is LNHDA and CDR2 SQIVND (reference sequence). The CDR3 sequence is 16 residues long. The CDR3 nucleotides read TGTGCCAGTAGTTCCACATCCGGGACGGCCGAGCGGATTCAGTACTTC. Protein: CASSSTSGTAERIQYF. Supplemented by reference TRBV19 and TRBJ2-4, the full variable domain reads DGGITQSPKYLFRKEGQNVTLSCEQNLNHDAMYWYRQDPGQGLRLIYYSQIVNDFQKGDIAEGYSVSREKKESFPLTVTSAQKNPTAFYLCASSSTSGTAERIQYFGAGTRLSVL.

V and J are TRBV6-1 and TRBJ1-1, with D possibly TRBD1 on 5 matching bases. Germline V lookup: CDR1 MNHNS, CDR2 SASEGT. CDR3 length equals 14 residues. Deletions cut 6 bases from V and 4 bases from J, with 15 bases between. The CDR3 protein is CASRDKAKATEAFF. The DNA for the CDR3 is TGTGCCAGCAGGGACAAGGCCAAGGCCACTGAAGCTTTCTTT.